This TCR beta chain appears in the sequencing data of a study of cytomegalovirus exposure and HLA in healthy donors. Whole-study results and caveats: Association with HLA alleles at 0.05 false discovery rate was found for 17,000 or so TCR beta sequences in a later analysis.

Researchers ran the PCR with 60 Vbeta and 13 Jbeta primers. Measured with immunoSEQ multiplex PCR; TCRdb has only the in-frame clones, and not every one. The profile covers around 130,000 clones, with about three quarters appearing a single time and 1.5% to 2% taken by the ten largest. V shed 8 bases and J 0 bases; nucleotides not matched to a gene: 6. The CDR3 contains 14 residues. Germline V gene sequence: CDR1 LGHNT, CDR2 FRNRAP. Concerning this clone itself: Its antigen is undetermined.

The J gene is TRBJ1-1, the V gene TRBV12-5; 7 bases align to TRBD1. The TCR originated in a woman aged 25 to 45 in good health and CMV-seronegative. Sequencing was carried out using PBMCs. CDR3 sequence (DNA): TGTGCTAGTACAGGGGCCTCACTGAACACTGAAGCTTTCTTT. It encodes CASTGASLNTEAFF.